This section outlines one TCR beta chain sequence together with its context. The antigen is unknown. This entry is derived from a study of cytomegalovirus exposure and HLA in healthy donors. Findings of the study overall: Through in vitro validation, three CMV-associated chains were shown to be specific for CMV antigens. In a later analysis, most CMV-associated TCR beta chains appeared HLA-restricted.

The CDR3 length is 16 residues. V was pared by 3 bases and J by 4 bases, with 18 bases between. Germline-derived CDR1 and CDR2 are SGHDN and FVKESK. Researchers ran the PCR with 60 Vbeta and 13 Jbeta primers. Libraries were prepared by immunoSEQ multiplex PCR; TCRdb keeps only in-frame clonotypes and omits some of them. The table lists about 220,000 clones, 82% of them singletons, with around 5% in the top ten. As for the donors, each was a healthy bone marrow donor. V gene TRBV14 combines with J gene TRBJ1-2; D unresolved. The TCR comes from a woman aged 40 to 50 in good health and CMV-seropositive. Sequencing was carried out using PBMCs. The CDR3 region is CASSQGADGRLYGYTF. The CDR3 DNA reads as TGTGCCAGCAGCCAGGGAGCCGACGGACGGCTCTATGGCTACACCTTC.